The rows below give T cell receptor beta chains drawn from one sample of a study of cytomegalovirus exposure and HLA in healthy donors. Profiling relied on immunoSEQ multiplex PCR, and the TCRdb table lists in-frame clones only, not all of them. The sample includes around 230,000 clones, around 78% of them seen just once. The sequenced material came from PBMCs. The source is a boy younger than 18 in good health and CMV-seronegative. The CDR3 runs from the conserved cysteine through the conserved F or W. A D gene is named only where the DNA matches it firmly. Rows give clone size only sometimes, using once, few, many, or a class for an expanded clone.

V gene	J gene	D gene	clone size	CDR3 protein	CDR3 DNA
TRBV19	TRBJ1-1	NA	NA	CASSIDRNTEAFF	TGTGCCAGTAGTATAGACCGGAACACTGAAGCTTTCTTT
TRBV13	TRBJ2-1	TRBD2	NA	CASSLGLAGYNEQFF	TGTGCCAGCAGCTTAGGGTTAGCGGGATACAATGAGCAGTTCTTC
TRBV6-1	TRBJ2-7	TRBD2	few	CASSEVPGGTYEQYF	TGTGCCAGCAGTGAAGTTCCGGGGGGTACCTACGAGCAGTACTTC
TRBV4-1	TRBJ2-5	NA	NA	CASSQIERGEKTQYF	TGCGCCAGCAGCCAAATCGAAAGGGGCGAGAAGACCCAGTACTTC
TRBV7-9	TRBJ2-7	TRBD1	NA	CASSLPGQGNLHEQYF	TGTGCCAGCAGCTTACCGGGACAGGGTAATCTCCACGAGCAGTACTTC
TRBV19	TRBJ1-6	TRBD1	NA	CASSDRTGGSPLHF	TGTGCCAGTAGTGATCGGACAGGAGGTTCACCCCTCCACTTT
TRBV6-1	TRBJ1-5	NA	NA	CASSASGVRGQPQHF	TGTGCCAGCAGTGCCTCAGGGGTAAGGGGTCAGCCCCAGCATTTT
TRBV10-1	TRBJ2-7	TRBD1	NA	CASSDSRGNYEQYF	TGCGCCAGCAGTGACTCCAGGGGGAACTACGAGCAGTACTTC
TRBV11-3	TRBJ2-3	NA	few	CASSSRTVVITDTQYF	TGTGCCAGCAGCTCAAGGACAGTAGTTATCACAGATACGCAGTATTTT
TRBV7-9	TRBJ1-2	TRBD1	once	CASSSGQGYGYTF	TGTGCCAGCAGCTCCGGACAGGGCTATGGCTACACCTTC
TRBV14	TRBJ2-7	TRBD2	NA	CASSPGLAGGPEQYF	TGTGCCAGCAGCCCGGGACTAGCGGGAGGGCCCGAGCAGTACTTC
TRBV6-4	TRBJ1-5	NA	few	CASSGQINQPQHF	TGTGCCAGCAGTGGACAGATCAATCAGCCCCAGCATTTT
TRBV6-6	TRBJ1-5	NA	few	CASRFRVSNQPQHF	TGTGCCAGCAGATTCAGGGTTAGCAATCAGCCCCAGCATTTT
TRBV5-6	TRBJ2-5	TRBD1	NA	CASSYRDREYF	TGTGCCAGCAGCTACCGGGACAGAGAGTACTTC
TRBV19	TRBJ1-5	NA	NA	CASTSGIGGFSNQPQHF	TGTGCCAGTACCTCGGGGATCGGGGGTTTTAGCAATCAGCCCCAGCATTTT
TRBV5-5	TRBJ2-7	TRBD2	NA	CASSLLGTSGGDYEQYF	TGTGCCAGCAGCTTGCTAGGGACTAGCGGGGGGGACTACGAGCAGTACTTC
TRBV9	TRBJ1-2	NA	NA	CASSALIRDSYGYTF	TGTGCCAGCAGCGCCCTTATCCGGGACTCCTATGGCTACACCTTC